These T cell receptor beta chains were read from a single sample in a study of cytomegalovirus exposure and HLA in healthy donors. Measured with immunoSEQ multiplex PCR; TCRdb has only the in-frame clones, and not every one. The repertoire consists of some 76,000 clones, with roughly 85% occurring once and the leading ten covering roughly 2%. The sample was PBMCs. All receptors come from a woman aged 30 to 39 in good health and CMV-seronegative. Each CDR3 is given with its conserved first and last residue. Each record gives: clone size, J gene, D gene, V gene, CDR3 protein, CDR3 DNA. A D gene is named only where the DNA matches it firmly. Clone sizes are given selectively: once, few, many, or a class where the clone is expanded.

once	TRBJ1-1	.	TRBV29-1	CSVQDSMNTEAFF	TGCAGCGTGCAGGACAGCATGAACACTGAAGCTTTCTTT
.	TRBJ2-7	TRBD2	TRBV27	CASSPLSGSYEQYF	TGTGCCAGCAGTCCGCTCAGCGGGAGCTACGAGCAGTACTTC
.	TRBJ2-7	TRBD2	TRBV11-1	CASSSPTSGSLHEQYF	TGTGCCAGCAGCTCTCCGACTAGCGGGAGCCTGCACGAGCAGTACTTC
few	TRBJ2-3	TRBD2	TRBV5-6	CASSLALAGTSTDTQYF	TGTGCCAGCAGCTTGGCTCTAGCGGGAACTAGCACAGATACGCAGTATTTT
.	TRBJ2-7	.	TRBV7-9	CASSLRTGTYEQYF	TGTGCCAGCAGCTTAAGGACTGGCACCTACGAGCAGTACTTC
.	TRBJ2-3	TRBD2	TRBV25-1	CASTSGITDTQYF	TGTGCCAGCACTAGCGGGATAACAGATACGCAGTATTTT
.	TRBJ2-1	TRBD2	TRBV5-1	CASSLFVSGSPGSGEQFF	TGCGCCAGCAGCTTGTTCGTTAGCGGGAGCCCGGGGAGTGGTGAGCAGTTCTTC
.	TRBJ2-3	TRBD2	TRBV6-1	CASSFSGSTDTQYF	TGTGCCAGCAGTTTTAGCGGGAGCACAGATACGCAGTATTTT
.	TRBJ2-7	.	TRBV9	CASSVGGDSDFYEQYF	TGTGCCAGCAGCGTAGGGGGTGACAGTGATTTCTACGAGCAGTACTTC
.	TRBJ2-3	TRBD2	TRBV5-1	CASSLPRGTSGSWDTQYF	TGCGCCAGCAGCTTGCCCAGGGGGACTAGCGGGAGTTGGGATACGCAGTATTTT
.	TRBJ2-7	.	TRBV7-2	CASSTSSSAPSGEQYF	TGTGCCAGCAGCACTTCGTCTAGCGCCCCGAGTGGAGAGCAGTACTTC
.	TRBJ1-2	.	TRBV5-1	CASSLNARDLGGYTF	TGCGCCAGCAGCTTGAACGCCAGGGACTTAGGCGGCTACACCTTC
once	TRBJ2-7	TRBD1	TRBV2	CASSELGQGPYEQYF	TGTGCCAGCAGTGAATTAGGACAGGGTCCCTACGAGCAGTACTTC
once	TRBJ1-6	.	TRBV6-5	CASSYTDRLPLHF	TGTGCCAGCAGTTACACAGACAGGTTACCCCTCCACTTT
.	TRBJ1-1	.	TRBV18	CASSQDSMNTEAFF	TGTGCCAGCTCCCAGGACAGCATGAACACTGAAGCTTTCTTT
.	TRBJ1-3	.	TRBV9	CASSVQALSGNTIYF	TGTGCCAGCAGCGTGCAGGCCCTCTCTGGAAACACCATATATTTT
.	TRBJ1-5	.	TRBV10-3	CAIRAMEDQPQHF	TGTGCCATCAGGGCCATGGAGGACCAGCCCCAGCATTTT
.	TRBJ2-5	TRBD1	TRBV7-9	CASSPRDRDRETQYF	TGTGCCAGCAGCCCCCGGGACAGGGATAGAGAGACCCAGTACTTC
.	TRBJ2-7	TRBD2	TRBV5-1	CASSLNREGYEQYF	TGCGCCAGCAGCTTGAATCGGGAGGGCTACGAGCAGTACTTC
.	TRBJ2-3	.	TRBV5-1	CASSFTELEDTQYF	TGCGCCAGCAGCTTTACCGAACTCGAAGATACGCAGTATTTT
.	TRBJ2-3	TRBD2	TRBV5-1	CASSSGLASKTDTQYF	TGCGCCAGCAGCTCCGGACTAGCCTCGAAAACAGATACGCAGTATTTT
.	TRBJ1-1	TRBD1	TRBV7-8	CASSPRTGKAFF	TGTGCCAGCAGCCCCCGGACAGGGAAAGCTTTCTTT
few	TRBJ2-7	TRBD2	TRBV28	CASSPGGSGRHEQYF	TGTGCCAGCAGTCCGGGAGGTAGCGGGAGACACGAGCAGTACTTC
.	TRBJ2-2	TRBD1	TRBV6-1	CASSGQGQGSTGELFF	TGTGCCAGCAGTGGACAGGGACAGGGGAGCACCGGGGAGCTGTTTTTT
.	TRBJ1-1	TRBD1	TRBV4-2	CASSQEPLGTGRNTEAFF	TGTGCCAGCAGCCAAGAGCCCCTCGGGACAGGGCGTAACACTGAAGCTTTCTTT
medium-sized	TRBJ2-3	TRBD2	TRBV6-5	CASSYLTSGTDTQYF	TGTGCCAGCAGTTACCTCACTAGCGGCACAGATACGCAGTATTTT
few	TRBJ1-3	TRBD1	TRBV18	CASSPSQGEGNTIYF	TGTGCCAGCTCACCAAGTCAGGGGGAAGGAAACACCATATATTTT
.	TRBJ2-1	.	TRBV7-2	CASSITGPPGEQFF	TGTGCCAGCAGCATCACAGGTCCCCCCGGTGAGCAGTTCTTC
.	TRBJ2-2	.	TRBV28	CASTEPKNTGELFF	TGTGCCAGCACCGAACCTAAGAACACCGGGGAGCTGTTTTTT